The following is a T cell receptor (beta chain) sequence with its context. This entry belongs to a study of blood T cells in healthy people across ages. For the second PCR, which ran for about 6 to 11 cycles, a sample-barcoded 5' primer and a J-beta primer mix were used. Every molecule of cDNA carried a tag from a template-switch adaptor with 12 random nucleotides. Every sample returned 2.5 million or more CDR3-containing paired-end reads. TCRdb fed the 5' RACE reads into MiXCR, producing one record per CDR3 protein. The profile shows under 950,000 distinct CDR3 sequences, about a fifth of them singletons. Germline V gene data show CDR1 as LGHDT and CDR2 as YNNKEL (reference sequence). Trimming stripped 3 bases from V and 4 bases from J, with 7 bases between. This CDR3 is built from 12 residues.

Sequenced input: blood. This TCR was sampled from a man between 65 and 85 years old in good health. The rearrangement joins TRBV3-1 to TRBJ2-7; D gene unclear. The CDR3 sequence: CASSQTYYEQYF. The CDR3 DNA sequence: TGTGCCAGCAGCCAGACGTATTACGAGCAGTACTTC.